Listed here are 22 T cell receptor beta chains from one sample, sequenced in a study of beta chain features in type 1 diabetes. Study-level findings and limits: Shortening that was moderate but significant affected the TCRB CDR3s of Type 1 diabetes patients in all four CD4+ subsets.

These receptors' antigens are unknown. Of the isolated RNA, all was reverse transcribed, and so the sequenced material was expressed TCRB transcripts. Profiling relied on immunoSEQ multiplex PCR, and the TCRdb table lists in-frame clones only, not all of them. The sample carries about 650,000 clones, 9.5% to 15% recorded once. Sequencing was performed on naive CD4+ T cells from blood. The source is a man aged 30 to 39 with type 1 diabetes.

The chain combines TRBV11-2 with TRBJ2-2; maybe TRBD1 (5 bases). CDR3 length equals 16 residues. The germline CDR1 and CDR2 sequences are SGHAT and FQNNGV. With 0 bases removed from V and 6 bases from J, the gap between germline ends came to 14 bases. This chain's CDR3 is CASSLESVRGPGELFF. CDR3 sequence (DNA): TGTGCCAGCAGCTTAGAAAGTGTAAGGGGCCCCGGGGAGCTGTTTTTT.

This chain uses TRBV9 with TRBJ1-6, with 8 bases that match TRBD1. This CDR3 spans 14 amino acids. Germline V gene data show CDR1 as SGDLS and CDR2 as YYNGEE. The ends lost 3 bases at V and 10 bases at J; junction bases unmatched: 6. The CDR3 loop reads CASSAGQGRSPLHF. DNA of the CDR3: TGTGCCAGCAGCGCCGGACAGGGCCGATCACCCCTCCACTTT.

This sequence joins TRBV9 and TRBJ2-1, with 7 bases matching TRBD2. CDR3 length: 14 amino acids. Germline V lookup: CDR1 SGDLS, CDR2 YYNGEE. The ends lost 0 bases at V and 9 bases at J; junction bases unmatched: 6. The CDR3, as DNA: TGTGCCAGCAGCGTAGAGGGACTAAGGAGTGAGCAGTTCTTC. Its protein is CASSVEGLRSEQFF.

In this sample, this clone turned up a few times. CDR3 nucleotide sequence: TGTGCCAGCAGCTTAGCGTCAGGGAGGACTAATGAAAAACTGTTTTTT. This codes for CASSLASGRTNEKLFF. This chain connects TRBV7-2 to TRBJ1-4, with D possibly being TRBD1 (5 bases). CDR1 is SGHTA and CDR2 is FQGNSA in the germline V gene. The V gene lost 0 bases and the J gene lost 2 bases, with 10 bases spanning the gap. This CDR3 region has 16 residues. The whole variable domain, filled in from reference TRBV7-2 and TRBJ1-4, reads GAGVSQSPSNKVTEKGKDVELRCDPISGHTALYWYRQSLGQGLEFLIYFQGNSAPDKSGLPSDRFSAERTGGSVSTLTIQRTQQEDSAVYLCASSLASGRTNEKLFFGSGTQLSVL.

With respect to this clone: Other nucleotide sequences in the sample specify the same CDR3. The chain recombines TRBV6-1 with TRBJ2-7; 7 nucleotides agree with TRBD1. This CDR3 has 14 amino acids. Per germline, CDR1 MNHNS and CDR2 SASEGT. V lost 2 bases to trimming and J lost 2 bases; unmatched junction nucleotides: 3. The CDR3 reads CASSERQGTYEQYF. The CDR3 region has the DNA TGTGCCAGCAGTGAAAGACAGGGTACCTACGAGCAGTACTTC.

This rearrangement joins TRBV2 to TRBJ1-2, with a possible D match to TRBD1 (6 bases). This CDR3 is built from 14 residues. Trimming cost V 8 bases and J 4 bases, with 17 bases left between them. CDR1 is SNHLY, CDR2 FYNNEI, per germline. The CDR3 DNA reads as TGTGCCAGCGGGACAAACCTTGAAGGCTATGGCTACACCTTC. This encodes CASGTNLEGYGYTF.

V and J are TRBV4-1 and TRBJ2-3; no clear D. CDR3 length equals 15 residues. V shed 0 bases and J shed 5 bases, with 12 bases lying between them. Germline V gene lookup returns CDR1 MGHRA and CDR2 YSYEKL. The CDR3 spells CASSQDGRRGDTQYF. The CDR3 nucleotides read TGCGCCAGCAGCCAAGATGGCAGGAGAGGAGATACGCAGTATTTT.

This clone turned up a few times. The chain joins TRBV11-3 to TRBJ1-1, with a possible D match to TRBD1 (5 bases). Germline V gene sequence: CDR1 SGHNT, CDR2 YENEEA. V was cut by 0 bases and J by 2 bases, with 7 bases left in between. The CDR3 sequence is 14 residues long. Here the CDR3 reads CASSLETANTEAFF. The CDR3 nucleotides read TGTGCCAGCAGCTTAGAGACAGCTAACACTGAAGCTTTCTTT.

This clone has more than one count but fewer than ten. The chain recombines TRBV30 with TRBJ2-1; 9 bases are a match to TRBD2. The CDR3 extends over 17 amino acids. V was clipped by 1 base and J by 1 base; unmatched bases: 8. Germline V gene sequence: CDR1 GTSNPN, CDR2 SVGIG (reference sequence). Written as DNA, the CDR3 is TGTGCCTGGAGTGACTTTAGCGGGGGCGAATCCTACAATGAGCAGTTCTTC. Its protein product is CAWSDFSGGESYNEQFF.

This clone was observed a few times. The CDR3 loop is CASSLNRGSTDTQYF. The CDR3 DNA reads as TGTGCCAGCAGCTTAAACAGGGGGAGCACAGATACGCAGTATTTT. The chain couples TRBV7-9 to TRBJ2-3; 8 nucleotides match TRBD1. J was trimmed by 0 bases and V by 2 bases; bases with no gene match: 1. Germline V gene lookup returns CDR1 SEHNR and CDR2 FQNEAQ (reference sequence). The CDR3 spans 15 residues.

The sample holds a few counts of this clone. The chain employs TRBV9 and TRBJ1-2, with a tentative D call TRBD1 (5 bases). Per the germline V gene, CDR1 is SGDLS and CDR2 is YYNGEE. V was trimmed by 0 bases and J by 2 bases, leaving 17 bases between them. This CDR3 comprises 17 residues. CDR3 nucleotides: TGTGCCAGCAGCGTAGGAGGGCAGGGCGCGGACAACTATGGCTACACCTTC. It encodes CASSVGGQGADNYGYTF.

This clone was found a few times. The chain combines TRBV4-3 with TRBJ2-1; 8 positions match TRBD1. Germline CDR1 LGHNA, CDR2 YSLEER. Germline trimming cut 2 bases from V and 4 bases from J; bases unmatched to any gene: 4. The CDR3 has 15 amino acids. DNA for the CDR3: TGCGCCAGCAGCCAATCAGGGGGCCGATACAATGAGCAGTTCTTC. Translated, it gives CASSQSGGRYNEQFF.

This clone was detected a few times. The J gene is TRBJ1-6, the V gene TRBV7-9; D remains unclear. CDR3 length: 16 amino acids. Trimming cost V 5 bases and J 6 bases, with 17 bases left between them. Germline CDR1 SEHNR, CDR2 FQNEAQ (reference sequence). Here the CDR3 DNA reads TGTGCCAGCAGCCTCGGTGCGGGCTTGGGTAATTCACCCCTCCACTTT. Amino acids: CASSLGAGLGNSPLHF. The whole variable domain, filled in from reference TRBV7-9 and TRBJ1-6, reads DTGVSQNPRHKITKRGQNVTFRCDPISEHNRLYWYRQTLGQGPEFLTYFQNEAQLEKSRLLSDRFSAERPKGSFSTLEIQRTEQGDSAMYLCASSLGAGLGNSPLHFGNGTRLTVT.

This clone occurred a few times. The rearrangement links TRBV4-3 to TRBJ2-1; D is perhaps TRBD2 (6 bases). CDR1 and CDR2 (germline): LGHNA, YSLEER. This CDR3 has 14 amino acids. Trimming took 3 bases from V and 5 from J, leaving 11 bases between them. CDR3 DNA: TGCGCCAGCAGCCAGTTTGCGGGACACAATGAGCAGTTCTTC. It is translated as CASSQFAGHNEQFF.

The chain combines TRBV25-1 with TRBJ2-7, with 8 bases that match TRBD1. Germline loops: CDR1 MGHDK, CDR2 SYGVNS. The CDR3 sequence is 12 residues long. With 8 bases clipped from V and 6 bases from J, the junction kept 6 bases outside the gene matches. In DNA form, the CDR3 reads TGTGCCAGCGAGGACAGGGTGGGCGAGCAGTACTTC. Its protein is CASEDRVGEQYF.

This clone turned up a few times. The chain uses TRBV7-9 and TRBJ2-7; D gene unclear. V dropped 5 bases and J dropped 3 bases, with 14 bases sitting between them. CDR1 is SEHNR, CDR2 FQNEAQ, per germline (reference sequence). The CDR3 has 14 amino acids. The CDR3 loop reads CASSPGPQSYEQYF. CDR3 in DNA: TGTGCCAGCAGCCCTGGACCTCAGAGCTACGAGCAGTACTTC. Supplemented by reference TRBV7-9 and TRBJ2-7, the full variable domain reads DTGVSQNPRHKITKRGQNVTFRCDPISEHNRLYWYRQTLGQGPEFLTYFQNEAQLEKSRLLSDRFSAERPKGSFSTLEIQRTEQGDSAMYLCASSPGPQSYEQYFGPGTRLTVT.

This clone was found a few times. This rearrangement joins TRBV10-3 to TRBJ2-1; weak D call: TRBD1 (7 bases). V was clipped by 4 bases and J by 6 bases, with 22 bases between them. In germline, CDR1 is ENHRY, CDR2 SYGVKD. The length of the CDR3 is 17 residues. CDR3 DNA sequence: TGTGCCATCAGTGGGAGCAAGGGGCAGGGGGAGGCCAATGAGCAGTTCTTC. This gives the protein CAISGSKGQGEANEQFF.

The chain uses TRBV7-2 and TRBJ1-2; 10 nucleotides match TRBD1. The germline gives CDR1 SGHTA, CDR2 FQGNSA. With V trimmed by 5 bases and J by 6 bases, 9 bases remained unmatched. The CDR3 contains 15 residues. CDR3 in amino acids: CASSPAVTGGDGYTF. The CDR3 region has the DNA TGTGCCAGCAGCCCCGCGGTGACAGGGGGCGATGGCTACACCTTC. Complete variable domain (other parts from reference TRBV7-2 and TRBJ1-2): GAGVSQSPSNKVTEKGKDVELRCDPISGHTALYWYRQSLGQGLEFLIYFQGNSAPDKSGLPSDRFSAERTGGSVSTLTIQRTQQEDSAVYLCASSPAVTGGDGYTFGSGTRLTVV.

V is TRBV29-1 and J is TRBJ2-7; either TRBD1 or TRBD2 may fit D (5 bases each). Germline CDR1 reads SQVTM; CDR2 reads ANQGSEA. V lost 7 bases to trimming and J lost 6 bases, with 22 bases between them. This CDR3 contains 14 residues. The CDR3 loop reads CSANEGTVVGEQYF. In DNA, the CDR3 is TGCAGCGCTAACGAGGGGACCGTTGTAGGCGAGCAGTACTTC.

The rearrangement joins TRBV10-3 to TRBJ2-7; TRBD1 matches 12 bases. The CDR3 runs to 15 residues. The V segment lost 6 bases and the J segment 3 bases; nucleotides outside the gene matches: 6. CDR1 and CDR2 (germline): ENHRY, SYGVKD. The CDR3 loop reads CAIRTGQGAFYEQYF. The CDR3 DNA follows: TGTGCCATCAGGACGGGACAGGGGGCCTTCTACGAGCAGTACTTC.

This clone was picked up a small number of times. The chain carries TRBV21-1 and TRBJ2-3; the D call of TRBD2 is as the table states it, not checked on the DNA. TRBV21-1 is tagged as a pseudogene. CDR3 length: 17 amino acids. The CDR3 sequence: CASSKRRRGAKADTQYF. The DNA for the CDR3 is TGTGCCAGCAGCAAAAGGAGGCGGGGGGCCAAGGCGGATACGCAGTATTTT.

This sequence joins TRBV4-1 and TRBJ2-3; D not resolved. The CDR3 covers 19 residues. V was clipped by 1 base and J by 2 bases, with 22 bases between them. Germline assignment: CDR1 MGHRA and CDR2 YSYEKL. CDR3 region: CASSQANIVGDSSTDTQYF. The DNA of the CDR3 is TGCGCCAGCAGCCAAGCGAATATTGTGGGTGATTCCTCCACAGATACGCAGTATTTT.